This entry features one TCR beta chain sequence. What it binds is unknown. Assay: immunoSEQ multiplex PCR; the TCRdb copy retains only in-frame clones and omits some. The sample lists under 85,000 clones, more than 85% occurring once. The CDR3 spans 14 residues. The V end was cut by 4 bases, the J end by 4 bases, with 13 bases between. Germline V gives CDR1 LGHNA, CDR2 YNFKEQ. This record belongs to a study of OX40 agonist ivuxolimab in advanced cancers. Background on the study: Ivuxolimab, an agonistic anti-OX40 (CD134) antibody, was given to patients. Antecedent anti-PD-1, anti-PD-L1 or anti-CTLA-4 therapy was permissible, with 35% to 40% having received some. The study's findings and limits: The study found that CD8+ T cells averaged more expanded clones than CD4+.

This clonotype was sampled from an adult with an advanced solid tumor such as melanoma, head and neck, liver or kidney cancer. The sequences come from CD4+ or CD8+ T cells sorted from blood, collected in a trial of the OX40 agonist ivuxolimab. The chain carries TRBV4-2 and TRBJ1-1, with D tentatively TRBD1 (6 bases). The CDR3 loop reads CASSLHRVPTEAFF. In DNA, the CDR3 is TGTGCCAGCAGCCTTCACAGGGTACCCACTGAAGCTTTCTTT.